The rows below give T cell receptor beta chains drawn from one sample of a study of shared clonotypes between healthy human individuals. Data came from immunoSEQ multiplex PCR; TCRdb stores just in-frame clones and leaves some out. The sample carries some 2,400,000 clones, approximately 94% recorded once. What was sequenced was naive CD4+ T cells sorted from blood. The receptors come from a young man in good health. Each CDR3 is given with its conserved first and last residue. The D gene is left open where the match is weak. Size tells how often a clone was seen (once, few, many) or the class of an expanded clone, and some rows leave it out.

CDR3nt: TGTGCCAGCAGCTACGGGACAGGGGTCTCCACAGATACGCAGTATTTT; CDR3aa: CASSYGTGVSTDTQYF; abundance: .; v_gene: TRBV4-2; j_gene: TRBJ2-3; d_gene: TRBD1
CDR3nt: TGTGCCAGCAGTTCCCCGAGTTCATCAGATACGCAGTATTTT; CDR3aa: CASSSPSSSDTQYF; abundance: .; v_gene: TRBV27; j_gene: TRBJ2-3; d_gene: .
CDR3nt: TGTGCCAGCAGCGCCGGACTGGGACTGCCCCAGCATTTT; CDR3aa: CASSAGLGLPQHF; abundance: .; v_gene: TRBV6-1; j_gene: TRBJ1-5; d_gene: .
CDR3nt: TGCGCCAGCAGCCGGATGACTAGCGGGGGACACAATGAGCAGTTCTTC; CDR3aa: CASSRMTSGGHNEQFF; abundance: .; v_gene: TRBV5-1; j_gene: TRBJ2-1; d_gene: TRBD2
CDR3nt: TGTGCCGGACGGGACAGACTTAACTATGGCTACACCTTC; CDR3aa: CAGRDRLNYGYTF; abundance: few; v_gene: TRBV2; j_gene: TRBJ1-2; d_gene: TRBD1
CDR3nt: TGTGCCCGCTCCCCTCCCGGCGGTACCGGGGAGCTGTTTTTT; CDR3aa: CARSPPGGTGELFF; abundance: once; v_gene: TRBV7-9; j_gene: TRBJ2-2; d_gene: .
CDR3nt: TGCGCCAGCAGCCAGGAGACAGGGATCTATGGCTACACCTTC; CDR3aa: CASSQETGIYGYTF; abundance: .; v_gene: TRBV4-3; j_gene: TRBJ1-2; d_gene: TRBD1
CDR3nt: TGTGCCAGCAGCTCCCGTCCCGGGACAGGGGGCGGCACTGAAGCTTTCTTT; CDR3aa: CASSSRPGTGGGTEAFF; abundance: .; v_gene: TRBV7-2; j_gene: TRBJ1-1; d_gene: TRBD1
CDR3nt: TGTGCCAGCAGCGTTGAGTTCAATCAGCCCCAGCATTTT; CDR3aa: CASSVEFNQPQHF; abundance: .; v_gene: TRBV9; j_gene: TRBJ1-5; d_gene: .
CDR3nt: TGTGCCAGCAGTCTCCGGACAGGGTACGCCACAGAAGCTTTCTTT; CDR3aa: CASSLRTGYATEAFF; abundance: .; v_gene: TRBV6-1; j_gene: TRBJ1-1; d_gene: TRBD1
CDR3nt: TGTGCCAGCAGCTTACAGCAGAACACTGAAGCTTTCTTT; CDR3aa: CASSLQQNTEAFF; abundance: .; v_gene: TRBV7-9; j_gene: TRBJ1-1; d_gene: .
CDR3nt: TGTGCCAGCAGCCTACCAGAGGCGGAGTATGGCTACACCTTC; CDR3aa: CASSLPEAEYGYTF; abundance: .; v_gene: TRBV5-6; j_gene: TRBJ1-2; d_gene: .
CDR3nt: TGCGCCAGCAGGCTACAGCTCCAAGAGACCCAGTACTTC; CDR3aa: CASRLQLQETQYF; abundance: .; v_gene: TRBV23-1; j_gene: TRBJ2-5; d_gene: .
CDR3nt: TGCGCCAGCGAACCTGGATGGGATAGGGCAGATACGCAGTATTTT; CDR3aa: CASEPGWDRADTQYF; abundance: .; v_gene: TRBV5-1; j_gene: TRBJ2-3; d_gene: .
CDR3nt: TGCGCCAGCAGCTTTAGGCCAGGGGACCTCGGCTCTGGGGCCAACGTCCTGACTTTC; CDR3aa: CASSFRPGDLGSGANVLTF; abundance: .; v_gene: TRBV5-1; j_gene: TRBJ2-6; d_gene: .
CDR3nt: TGCGCCAGCAGCTTGGAGGGGCCAGTCGATGGCTACACCTTC; CDR3aa: CASSLEGPVDGYTF; abundance: .; v_gene: TRBV5-1; j_gene: TRBJ1-2; d_gene: .
CDR3nt: TGCAGCGCTAGGACAGGGGAGAGGGAGCAGTACTTC; CDR3aa: CSARTGEREQYF; abundance: few; v_gene: TRBV29-1; j_gene: TRBJ2-7; d_gene: TRBD1
CDR3nt: TGTGCCAGCAGCATTAGGGGCCTTAGGCCCGGGGAGCTGTTTTTT; CDR3aa: CASSIRGLRPGELFF; abundance: .; v_gene: TRBV6-5; j_gene: TRBJ2-2; d_gene: .
CDR3nt: TGTGCCAGCAGTCCCCCGGGGTTAGCGGGGGACACAGATACGCAGTATTTT; CDR3aa: CASSPPGLAGDTDTQYF; abundance: .; v_gene: TRBV28; j_gene: TRBJ2-3; d_gene: TRBD2
CDR3nt: TGCGCCAGCAGCTTATCAGGGGGGGATTCACCCCTCCACTTT; CDR3aa: CASSLSGGDSPLHF; abundance: .; v_gene: TRBV5-1; j_gene: TRBJ1-6; d_gene: TRBD1
CDR3nt: TGTGCCTGGAGTGTAGGCAGGGATTTTTATGGCTACACCTTC; CDR3aa: CAWSVGRDFYGYTF; abundance: .; v_gene: TRBV30; j_gene: TRBJ1-2; d_gene: .
CDR3nt: TGTGCCAGCAGCGTAGAACCCAATGAGCAGTTCTTC; CDR3aa: CASSVEPNEQFF; abundance: .; v_gene: TRBV9; j_gene: TRBJ2-1; d_gene: .
CDR3nt: TGTGCCAGCAGCGTTGCCGGGTCCATGAACACTGAAGCTTTCTTT; CDR3aa: CASSVAGSMNTEAFF; abundance: once; v_gene: TRBV5-4; j_gene: TRBJ1-1; d_gene: .
CDR3nt: TGTGCCATCAGTGAGTCGACGGGGGGCCGCACAGATACGCAGTATTTT; CDR3aa: CAISESTGGRTDTQYF; abundance: .; v_gene: TRBV10-3; j_gene: TRBJ2-3; d_gene: .
CDR3nt: TGTGCCAGCAGCTTAGAAGGGGGGTTAAAGGATGAAAAACTGTTTTTT; CDR3aa: CASSLEGGLKDEKLFF; abundance: .; v_gene: TRBV7-8; j_gene: TRBJ1-4; d_gene: .
CDR3nt: TGTGCCAGCAGTTACTCAGGGGGCCCCTATAATTCACCCCTCCACTTT; CDR3aa: CASSYSGGPYNSPLHF; abundance: .; v_gene: TRBV6-6; j_gene: TRBJ1-6; d_gene: TRBD1
CDR3nt: TGTGCCAGCAGTTTGGCCGGAGTATCCCGTGAGACCCAGTACTTC; CDR3aa: CASSLAGVSRETQYF; abundance: once; v_gene: TRBV28; j_gene: TRBJ2-5; d_gene: .
CDR3nt: TGTGCCAGCAGCTTACCGGGACTAGCGGGGCAAGAGACCCAGTACTTC; CDR3aa: CASSLPGLAGQETQYF; abundance: .; v_gene: TRBV7-9; j_gene: TRBJ2-5; d_gene: TRBD2
CDR3nt: TGTGCCATCAGTGAGTTTGCGACTCCTACCGGGGAGCAGTACTTC; CDR3aa: CAISEFATPTGEQYF; abundance: .; v_gene: TRBV10-3; j_gene: TRBJ2-7; d_gene: .
CDR3nt: TGTGCCAGCAGCTTAGCGACAGGTGCCGGGGAGCTGTTTTTT; CDR3aa: CASSLATGAGELFF; abundance: .; v_gene: TRBV7-2; j_gene: TRBJ2-2; d_gene: .
CDR3nt: TGTGCCACCACCTTGGGGACAGGGTACTACAATGAGCAGTTCTTC; CDR3aa: CATTLGTGYYNEQFF; abundance: .; v_gene: TRBV6-1; j_gene: TRBJ2-1; d_gene: TRBD1
CDR3nt: TGTGCCAGCAGCCCCCAGTTCTCTGGAAACACCATATATTTT; CDR3aa: CASSPQFSGNTIYF; abundance: .; v_gene: TRBV6-1; j_gene: TRBJ1-3; d_gene: .
CDR3nt: TGTGCCAGTAGTATGGGCCAGGGGGGTAATCAGCCCCAGCATTTT; CDR3aa: CASSMGQGGNQPQHF; abundance: once; v_gene: TRBV19; j_gene: TRBJ1-5; d_gene: TRBD1
CDR3nt: TGTGCCAGTAGTATAGAAGCGACAGGGGGGGAGGAAGCTTTCTTT; CDR3aa: CASSIEATGGEEAFF; abundance: .; v_gene: TRBV19; j_gene: TRBJ1-1; d_gene: TRBD1
CDR3nt: TGTGCCAGCAGTGAAGTGGGACAAGTCAACGTCCTGACTTTC; CDR3aa: CASSEVGQVNVLTF; abundance: few; v_gene: TRBV2; j_gene: TRBJ2-6; d_gene: .
CDR3nt: TGTGCCAGCAGCTATCAACGGATCAACACCGGGGAGCTGTTTTTT; CDR3aa: CASSYQRINTGELFF; abundance: .; v_gene: TRBV7-2; j_gene: TRBJ2-2; d_gene: .
CDR3nt: TGCGCCAGCAGCCAAGATGCGGCGGTTGGGGAGCAGTTCTTC; CDR3aa: CASSQDAAVGEQFF; abundance: .; v_gene: TRBV4-1; j_gene: TRBJ2-1; d_gene: .
CDR3nt: TGCGCCAGCAGCTTCAACAGGGGGCTGATGGAGACCCAGTACTTC; CDR3aa: CASSFNRGLMETQYF; abundance: .; v_gene: TRBV5-1; j_gene: TRBJ2-5; d_gene: TRBD1
CDR3nt: TGTGCCAGCAGCTTAGCGCGAAGCGGGAGGGCCTCGTACGAGCAGTACTTC; CDR3aa: CASSLARSGRASYEQYF; abundance: .; v_gene: TRBV7-2; j_gene: TRBJ2-7; d_gene: TRBD2
CDR3nt: TGCGCCAGCAGCTTGGCAGGGGGCCTTGATACGCAGTATTTT; CDR3aa: CASSLAGGLDTQYF; abundance: .; v_gene: TRBV5-1; j_gene: TRBJ2-3; d_gene: TRBD1
CDR3nt: TGTGCCAGCAGTTTACCGTTGGTAGCGGGGACTGAGCAGTTCTTC; CDR3aa: CASSLPLVAGTEQFF; abundance: .; v_gene: TRBV28; j_gene: TRBJ2-1; d_gene: TRBD2
CDR3nt: TGCGCCAGCAGCACAATCGGGACAGGGAGCACAGATACGCAGTATTTT; CDR3aa: CASSTIGTGSTDTQYF; abundance: .; v_gene: TRBV4-1; j_gene: TRBJ2-3; d_gene: TRBD1
CDR3nt: TGTGCCAGCACCTTGGGACAGCGACTCACAGATACGCAGTATTTT; CDR3aa: CASTLGQRLTDTQYF; abundance: .; v_gene: TRBV11-2; j_gene: TRBJ2-3; d_gene: TRBD1
CDR3nt: TGTGCCAGCAGCATAAAGAGGGATTCACCCCTCCACTTT; CDR3aa: CASSIKRDSPLHF; abundance: .; v_gene: TRBV6-5; j_gene: TRBJ1-6; d_gene: .
CDR3nt: TGTGCCAGCAGTGAAGCGCAAATGGGGGGCAATCAGCCCCAGCATTTT; CDR3aa: CASSEAQMGGNQPQHF; abundance: .; v_gene: TRBV2; j_gene: TRBJ1-5; d_gene: .
CDR3nt: TGCAGCGTTGAGAGGGGGGGGTCTAGCGGGAGCGTGTATACGCAGTATTTT; CDR3aa: CSVERGGSSGSVYTQYF; abundance: .; v_gene: TRBV29-1; j_gene: TRBJ2-3; d_gene: TRBD2
CDR3nt: TGTGCCAGCAGTTACGACTCTATTGGCTCTGACAATGAGCAGTTCTTC; CDR3aa: CASSYDSIGSDNEQFF; abundance: .; v_gene: TRBV28; j_gene: TRBJ2-1; d_gene: .
CDR3nt: TGTGCCAGCAGCCCCGGGGCGGGGGCAGATACGCAGTATTTT; CDR3aa: CASSPGAGADTQYF; abundance: once; v_gene: TRBV4-2; j_gene: TRBJ2-3; d_gene: TRBD2
CDR3nt: TGTGCCACCAGCAGAGACCCTGGGAGCGGGAGGGCCCAAGAGACCCAGTACTTC; CDR3aa: CATSRDPGSGRAQETQYF; abundance: .; v_gene: TRBV15; j_gene: TRBJ2-5; d_gene: TRBD2
CDR3nt: TGCAGCCCAAATCCCGGGACAGTACTCCATGGCTACACCTTC; CDR3aa: CSPNPGTVLHGYTF; abundance: .; v_gene: TRBV29-1; j_gene: TRBJ1-2; d_gene: TRBD1
CDR3nt: TGTGCCAGCAGCTTCGAGGATACGCAGTATTTT; CDR3aa: CASSFEDTQYF; abundance: .; v_gene: TRBV7-9; j_gene: TRBJ2-3; d_gene: .
CDR3nt: TGTGCCAGCAGTGCTCCCCAGGGAACCCACGAGCAGTACTTC; CDR3aa: CASSAPQGTHEQYF; abundance: .; v_gene: TRBV25-1; j_gene: TRBJ2-7; d_gene: .
CDR3nt: TGTGCCAGCAGTACAGTCTATGCCCGCTTTAACATTCAGTACTTC; CDR3aa: CASSTVYARFNIQYF; abundance: .; v_gene: TRBV2; j_gene: TRBJ2-4; d_gene: .
CDR3nt: TGTGCCAGCAGCTTAAACGGGGTCTACGAGCAGTACTTC; CDR3aa: CASSLNGVYEQYF; abundance: .; v_gene: TRBV7-2; j_gene: TRBJ2-7; d_gene: .
CDR3nt: TGTGCCAGCAGGGACTTAGGCGGCCGGGTGGAGACCCGGTACTTC; CDR3aa: CASRDLGGRVETRYF; abundance: .; v_gene: TRBV2; j_gene: TRBJ2-5; d_gene: .
CDR3nt: TGTGCCAGCAGCTTTTCACAGGGGGCGAATGGCGAGCAGTACTTC; CDR3aa: CASSFSQGANGEQYF; abundance: .; v_gene: TRBV11-1; j_gene: TRBJ2-7; d_gene: TRBD1
CDR3nt: TGTGCCAGCAGTGAATGGGGGACATCTAATGAAAAACTGTTTTTT; CDR3aa: CASSEWGTSNEKLFF; abundance: .; v_gene: TRBV2; j_gene: TRBJ1-4; d_gene: .